Listed here are 17 T cell receptor beta chains from one sample, sequenced in a study of T cells in Graves' hyperthyroidism and ophthalmopathy. Amplified TCR beta CDR3 regions came from RNA transcripts. Carried out on the TCR CDR3, a first-round RT-PCR used the HTBI primer set. One entry per CDR3 protein, called by TCRdb with MiXCR from the multiplex PCR reads. This table has approximately 360,000 distinct CDR3 sequences, 15% to 18% appearing once. The specimen was blood. Receptor source: a woman younger than 35 with Graves' hyperthyroidism that later progressed to Graves' ophthalmopathy.

This clonotype was recorded many times. The chain links TRBV28 to TRBJ2-1, with D maybe TRBD2 (5 bases). The V gene's germline CDR1 is MDHEN and CDR2 SYDVKM. The V end lost 3 bases, the J end lost 0 bases, and 9 bases lay between the germline ends. This CDR3 contains 15 residues. CDR3 in DNA: TGTGCCAGCAGTTTTGGGGAGTCCTCCTACAATGAGCAGTTCTTC. Residues: CASSFGESSYNEQFF.

This clonotype was picked up many times. The chain is built from TRBV7-2 and TRBJ2-3; no firm D call. CDR1 SGHTA and CDR2 FQGNSA come from the germline V gene. The CDR3 contains 15 residues. Trimming cost V 3 bases and J 2 bases, with 12 bases left between them. This CDR3 is CASSFPGPLTDTQYF. CDR3 nucleotide sequence: TGTGCCAGCAGCTTTCCCGGGCCCCTCACAGATACGCAGTATTTT. The complete variable domain, with remaining parts taken from reference TRBV7-2 and TRBJ2-3, reads GAGVSQSPSNKVTEKGKDVELRCDPISGHTALYWYRQSLGQGLEFLIYFQGNSAPDKSGLPSDRFSAERTGGSVSTLTIQRTQQEDSAVYLCASSFPGPLTDTQYFGPGTRLTVL.

A single count supports this clonotype. The chain joins TRBV24-1 to TRBJ2-1; no reliable D call. Looked up from germline, CDR1 is KGHDR and CDR2 is SFDVKD. The CDR3 is 14 residues long. Between the trimmed V and J ends, which lost 9 bases and 0 bases, there was a span of 11 bases. The CDR3 reads CATRGSSSYNEQFF. CDR3 in DNA: TGTGCCACCCGCGGATCGAGCTCCTACAATGAGCAGTTCTTC.

The gene calls are TRBV27 and TRBJ1-2; D gene ambiguous. V was shortened by 7 bases and J by 7 bases, with 19 bases between the two germline ends. The CDR3 consists of 14 residues. Germline V gives CDR1 MNHEY, CDR2 SMNVEV (reference sequence). The CDR3 DNA sequence: TGTGCCAGCACCTCACCCAGCCTTGGACGTGGCTACACCTTC. It encodes CASTSPSLGRGYTF.

This clonotype was found many times. The chain links TRBV7-2 to TRBJ2-1; 12 bases agree with TRBD2. This CDR3 is built from 16 residues. V lost 0 bases and J lost 4; bases outside the gene matches: 1. Germline V gives CDR1 SGHTA, CDR2 FQGNSA. This CDR3 reads CASSLATSGSYNEQFF. CDR3 DNA sequence: TGTGCCAGCAGCTTAGCGACTAGCGGGAGTTACAATGAGCAGTTCTTC.

This clonotype was seen a few times. The rearrangement links TRBV29-1 to TRBJ1-4; D possibly corresponds to TRBD1 (5 bases). This CDR3 is built from 12 residues. Deletions cut 6 bases from V and 6 bases from J, with 11 bases between. Per the germline V gene, CDR1 is SQVTM and CDR2 is ANQGSEA. CDR3 residues: CSVRDGDEKLFF. The CDR3 DNA is TGCAGCGTCCGGGACGGAGATGAAAAACTGTTTTTT.

This clonotype was seen a handful of times. This chain joins TRBV9 and TRBJ2-1; TRBD1 matches at 8 bases. V shed 1 base, J shed 5 bases, and the junction held 14 bases outside the gene matches. Per germline, CDR1 SGDLS and CDR2 YYNGEE. The CDR3 length is 18 residues. The CDR3 DNA reads as TGTGCCAGCAGCGTATATCAGGCCCAGGGGGCGGGACACAATGAGCAGTTCTTC. Its protein product is CASSVYQAQGAGHNEQFF.

This clonotype was seen at least ten times. J is TRBJ2-1 and V is TRBV9, with D tentatively TRBD2 (6 bases). Trimming cost V 0 bases and J 6 bases, with 10 bases left between them. The CDR3 has 14 residues. Per the germline V gene, CDR1 is SGDLS and CDR2 is YYNGEE. DNA for the CDR3: TGTGCCAGCAGCGTAGTGGCGGGACCCAATGAGCAGTTCTTC. Its translation: CASSVVAGPNEQFF.

The chain links TRBV20-1 to TRBJ2-7; possibly TRBD1 for D (6 bases). Germline values: CDR1 DFQATT, CDR2 SNEGSKA (reference sequence). Trimming stripped 1 base from V and 4 bases from J, with 11 bases between. The CDR3 has 13 residues. The CDR3 region has the DNA TGCAGTGCTAGAGCAGGGGTTTTGTACGAGCAGTACTTC. It encodes CSARAGVLYEQYF.

This clonotype was observed a handful of times. The genes are TRBV19 and TRBJ2-2; D call uncertain. The V and J ends lost 3 bases and 5 bases respectively, with 13 bases between them. The CDR3 covers 15 residues. Germline V gives CDR1 LNHDA, CDR2 SQIVND (reference sequence). The chain's CDR3 is CASSILPPSTGELFF. The CDR3 coding sequence is TGTGCCAGTAGTATCCTCCCCCCATCGACCGGGGAGCTGTTTTTT.

This clonotype was counted at least ten times. J is TRBJ2-1 and V is TRBV2; 13 positions agree with TRBD2. V lost 10 bases, J lost 9 bases, and 12 bases stayed unmatched. From germline, CDR1 is SNHLY and CDR2 FYNNEI. The CDR3 is 15 residues long. In DNA, the CDR3 is TGTGCCAACCTGATAACTAGCGGGAGGGCCGGTGAGCAGTTCTTC. It encodes CANLITSGRAGEQFF.

This clonotype showed up many times. The rearrangement joins TRBV28 to TRBJ2-7; TRBD2 matches 11 bases. V was clipped by 5 bases and J by 2 bases; unmatched bases: 11. This CDR3 spans 17 amino acids. Germline lookup yields CDR1 MDHEN and CDR2 SYDVKM. In nucleotides, the CDR3 is TGTGCCAGCAGTCCAGCAGGACTAGCGGGCATCGCCTACGAGCAGTACTTC. This encodes CASSPAGLAGIAYEQYF.

V and J are TRBV6-5 and TRBJ1-5; D is undetermined. The CDR3 is 16 residues long. The V gene lost 0 bases and the J gene lost 5 bases, with 14 bases spanning the gap. The V gene's germline CDR1 is MNHEY and CDR2 SVGAGI. Here the CDR3 DNA reads TGTGCCAGCAGTTACTCGACTTGGGGATCGGATCAGCCCCAGCATTTT. The encoded protein is CASSYSTWGSDQPQHF.

The V gene is TRBV27, the J gene TRBJ2-5, with D perhaps assigned TRBD1 or TRBD2 (5 bases each). Germline V lookup: CDR1 MNHEY, CDR2 SMNVEV (reference sequence). V dropped 9 bases and J dropped 5 bases, with 22 bases sitting between them. The CDR3 runs 15 residues. This chain's CDR3 is CASKTQGRNRETQYF. CDR3 in DNA: TGTGCCAGTAAGACCCAGGGACGTAACCGGGAGACCCAGTACTTC.

To note about this clonotype: This may be a read error: a much more frequent sequence differs by one nucleotide. The V and J genes are TRBV6-9 and TRBJ1-2; tentative D call: TRBD1 (6 bases). Trimming pared 4 bases from V and 8 bases from J, leaving 14 bases between. The CDR3 spans 13 residues. Per germline, CDR1 MNHGY and CDR2 SVAAGI. The CDR3 DNA reads TGTGCCAGCAGTTCGAGCACAGGGCGCGGCTACACCTTC. Its translation: CASSSSTGRGYTF.

This clonotype has a handful of counts. The chain uses TRBV11-2 and TRBJ2-1, with 9 bases that match TRBD2. The CDR3 runs to 14 residues. From germline, CDR1 is SGHAT and CDR2 FQNNGV. J lost 6 bases, V lost 11 bases, and 11 bases had no gene match. CDR3 nucleotide sequence: TGTGCCTCCTCCTTTGGGGGACTAGCCAATGAGCAGTTCTTC. Translation gives CASSFGGLANEQFF.

The V gene is TRBV7-9, the J gene TRBJ1-4, with 8 bases matching TRBD1. The germline CDR1 and CDR2 sequences are SEHNR and FQNEAQ (reference sequence). Germline trimming cut 1 base from V and 7 bases from J; bases unmatched to any gene: 2. The CDR3 spans 14 residues. The CDR3 DNA is TGTGCCAGCAGCTTAGGGACAGGGTTTGAAAAACTGTTTTTT. Translated: CASSLGTGFEKLFF.